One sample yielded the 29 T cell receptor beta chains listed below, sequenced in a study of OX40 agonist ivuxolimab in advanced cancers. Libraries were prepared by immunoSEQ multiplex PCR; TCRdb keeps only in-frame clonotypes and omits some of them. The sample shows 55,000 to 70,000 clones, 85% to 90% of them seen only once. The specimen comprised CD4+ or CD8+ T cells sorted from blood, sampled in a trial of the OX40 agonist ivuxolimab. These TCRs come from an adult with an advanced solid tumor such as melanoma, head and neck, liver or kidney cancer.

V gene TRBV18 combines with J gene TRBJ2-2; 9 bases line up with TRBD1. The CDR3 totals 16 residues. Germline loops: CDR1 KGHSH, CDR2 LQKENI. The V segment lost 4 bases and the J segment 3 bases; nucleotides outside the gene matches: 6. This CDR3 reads CASSHYRGQDTGELFF. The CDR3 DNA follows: TGTGCCAGCTCACATTACAGGGGGCAGGACACCGGGGAGCTGTTTTTT. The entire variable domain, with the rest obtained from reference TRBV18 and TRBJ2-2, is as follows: NAGVMQNPRHLVRRRGQEARLRCSPMKGHSHVYWYRQLPEEGLKFMVYLQKENIIDESGMPKERFSAEFPKEGPSILRIQQVVRGDSAAYFCASSHYRGQDTGELFFGEGSRLTVL.

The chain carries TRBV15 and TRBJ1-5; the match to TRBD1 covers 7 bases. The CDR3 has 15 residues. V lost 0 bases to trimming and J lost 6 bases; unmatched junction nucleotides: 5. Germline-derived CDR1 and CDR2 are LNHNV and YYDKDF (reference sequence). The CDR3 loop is CATSRDWAGGQPQHF. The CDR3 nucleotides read TGTGCCACCAGCAGAGATTGGGCAGGGGGTCAGCCCCAGCATTTT.

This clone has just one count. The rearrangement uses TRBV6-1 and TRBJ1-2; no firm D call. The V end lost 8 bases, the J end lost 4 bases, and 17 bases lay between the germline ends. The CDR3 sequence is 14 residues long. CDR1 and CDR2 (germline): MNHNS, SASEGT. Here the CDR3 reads CASSPNPVLYGYTF. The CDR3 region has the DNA TGTGCCAGCTCTCCTAACCCCGTCCTCTATGGCTACACCTTC.

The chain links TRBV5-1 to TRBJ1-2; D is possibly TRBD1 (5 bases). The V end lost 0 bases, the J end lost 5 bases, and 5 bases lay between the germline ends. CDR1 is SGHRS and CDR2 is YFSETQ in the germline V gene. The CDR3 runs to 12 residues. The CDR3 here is CASSLEGYGYTF. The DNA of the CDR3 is TGCGCCAGCAGCTTGGAGGGGTATGGCTACACCTTC.

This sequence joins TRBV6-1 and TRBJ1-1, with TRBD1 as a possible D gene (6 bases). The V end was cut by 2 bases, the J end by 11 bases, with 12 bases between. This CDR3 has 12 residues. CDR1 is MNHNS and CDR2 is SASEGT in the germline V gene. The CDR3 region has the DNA TGTGCCAGCAGTGAAAGGGGGGCGGTGGCTTTCTTT. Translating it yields CASSERGAVAFF.

DNA of the CDR3: TGCAGTGCTAGAGAGGGGACTGAAGCTTTCTTT. The encoded protein is CSAREGTEAFF. The J gene is TRBJ1-1, the V gene TRBV20-1; D uncertain. V was cut by 0 bases and J by 5 bases, with 4 bases left in between. This CDR3 comprises 11 residues. Germline V lookup: CDR1 DFQATT, CDR2 SNEGSKA (reference sequence).

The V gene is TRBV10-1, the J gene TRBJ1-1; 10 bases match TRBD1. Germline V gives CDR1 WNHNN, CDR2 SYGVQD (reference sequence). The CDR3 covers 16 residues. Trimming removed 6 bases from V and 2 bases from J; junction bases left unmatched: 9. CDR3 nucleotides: TGCGCCAGCAGAGAGGGACAGGGGTTTAACAACACTGAAGCTTTCTTT. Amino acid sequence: CASREGQGFNNTEAFF.

The CDR3 nucleotides are TGTGCCTGGGTGCAGGACAGGGGGACCCACGAGCAGTACTTC. It codes for CAWVQDRGTHEQYF. The J gene is TRBJ2-7, the V gene TRBV30; 10 bases fit TRBD1. CDR1 is GTSNPN, CDR2 SVGIG, per germline (reference sequence). V lost 5 bases, J lost 5 bases, and 9 bases stayed unmatched. CDR3 length: 14 residues.

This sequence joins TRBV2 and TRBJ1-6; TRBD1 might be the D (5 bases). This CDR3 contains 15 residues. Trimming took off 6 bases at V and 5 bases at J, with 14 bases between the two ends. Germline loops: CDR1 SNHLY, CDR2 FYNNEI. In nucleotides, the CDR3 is TGTGCCAGCAGCGCCGCCCCGGGACATAATTCACCCCTCCACTTT. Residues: CASSAAPGHNSPLHF.

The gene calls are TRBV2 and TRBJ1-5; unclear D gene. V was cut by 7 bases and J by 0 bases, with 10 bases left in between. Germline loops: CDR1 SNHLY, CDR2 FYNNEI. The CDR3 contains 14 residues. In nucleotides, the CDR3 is TGTGCCAGCACGGCAGTTTATAGCAATCAGCCCCAGCATTTT. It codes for CASTAVYSNQPQHF.

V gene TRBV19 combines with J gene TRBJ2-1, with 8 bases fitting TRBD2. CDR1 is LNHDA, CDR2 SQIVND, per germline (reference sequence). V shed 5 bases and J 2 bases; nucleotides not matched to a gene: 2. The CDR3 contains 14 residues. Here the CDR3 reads CASSGGGPYNEQFF. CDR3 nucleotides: TGTGCCAGTAGTGGCGGGGGGCCCTACAATGAGCAGTTCTTC.

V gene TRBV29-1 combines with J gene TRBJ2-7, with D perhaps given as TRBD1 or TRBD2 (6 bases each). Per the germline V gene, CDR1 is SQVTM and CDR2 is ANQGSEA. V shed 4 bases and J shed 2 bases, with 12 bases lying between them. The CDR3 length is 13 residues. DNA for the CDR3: TGCAGCGTTGGGCGAGGGGGGACCTACGAGCAGTACTTC. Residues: CSVGRGGTYEQYF.

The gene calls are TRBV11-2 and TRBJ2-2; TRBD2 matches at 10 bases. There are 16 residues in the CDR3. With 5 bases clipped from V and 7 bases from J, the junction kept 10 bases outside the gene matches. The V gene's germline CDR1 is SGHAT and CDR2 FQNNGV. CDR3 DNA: TGTGCCAGCAGCCGAGCCGGGACTAGCGCGGGCGGGGAGCTGTTTTTT. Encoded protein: CASSRAGTSAGGELFF.

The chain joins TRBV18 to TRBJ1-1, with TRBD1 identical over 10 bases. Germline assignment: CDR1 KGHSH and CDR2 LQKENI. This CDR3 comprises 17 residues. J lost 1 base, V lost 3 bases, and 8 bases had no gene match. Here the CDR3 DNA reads TGTGCCAGCTCACCCTACCAGGACAGGGGGGAGAACACTGAAGCTTTCTTT. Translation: CASSPYQDRGENTEAFF. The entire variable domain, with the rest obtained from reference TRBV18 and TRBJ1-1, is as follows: NAGVMQNPRHLVRRRGQEARLRCSPMKGHSHVYWYRQLPEEGLKFMVYLQKENIIDESGMPKERFSAEFPKEGPSILRIQQVVRGDSAAYFCASSPYQDRGENTEAFFGQGTRLTVV.

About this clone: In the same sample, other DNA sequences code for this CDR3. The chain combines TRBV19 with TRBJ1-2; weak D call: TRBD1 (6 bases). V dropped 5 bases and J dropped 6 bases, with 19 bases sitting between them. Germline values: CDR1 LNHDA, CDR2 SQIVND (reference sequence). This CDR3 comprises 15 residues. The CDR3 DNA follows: TGTGCCAGTAGTCTGAGCGGCAGGGGATCGGATGGCTACACCTTC. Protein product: CASSLSGRGSDGYTF.

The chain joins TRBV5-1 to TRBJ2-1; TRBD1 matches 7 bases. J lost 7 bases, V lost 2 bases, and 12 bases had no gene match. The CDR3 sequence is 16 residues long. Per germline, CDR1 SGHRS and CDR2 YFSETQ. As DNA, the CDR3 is TGCGCCAGCAGCTTCATAGACCCCGACAGGGCGAATGAGCAGTTCTTC. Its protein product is CASSFIDPDRANEQFF.

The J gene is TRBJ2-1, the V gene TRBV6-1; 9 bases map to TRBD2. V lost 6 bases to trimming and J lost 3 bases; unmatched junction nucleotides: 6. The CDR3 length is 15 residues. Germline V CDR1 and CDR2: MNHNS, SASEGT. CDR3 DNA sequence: TGTGCCAGCAGCGTAGCGGGGGCTAACTACAATGAGCAGTTCTTC. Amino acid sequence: CASSVAGANYNEQFF.

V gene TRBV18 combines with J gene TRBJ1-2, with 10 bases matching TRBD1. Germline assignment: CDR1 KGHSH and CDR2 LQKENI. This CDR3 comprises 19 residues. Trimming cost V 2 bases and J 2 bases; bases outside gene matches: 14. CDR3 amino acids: CASSPYGTGQGQGNYGYTF. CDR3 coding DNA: TGTGCCAGCTCACCATACGGAACGGGACAGGGGCAAGGGAACTATGGCTACACCTTC.

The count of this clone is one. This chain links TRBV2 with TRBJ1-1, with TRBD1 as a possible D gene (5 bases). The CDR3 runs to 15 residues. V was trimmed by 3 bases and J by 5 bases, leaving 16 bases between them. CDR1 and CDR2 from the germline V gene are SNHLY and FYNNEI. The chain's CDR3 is CASSDNLGAVTEAFF. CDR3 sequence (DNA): TGTGCCAGCAGTGATAACTTAGGGGCGGTGACTGAAGCTTTCTTT. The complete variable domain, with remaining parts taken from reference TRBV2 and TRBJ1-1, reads EPEVTQTPSHQVTQMGQEVILRCVPISNHLYFYWYRQILGQKVEFLVSFYNNEISEKSEIFDDQFSVERPDGSNFTLKIRSTKLEDSAMYFCASSDNLGAVTEAFFGQGTRLTVV.

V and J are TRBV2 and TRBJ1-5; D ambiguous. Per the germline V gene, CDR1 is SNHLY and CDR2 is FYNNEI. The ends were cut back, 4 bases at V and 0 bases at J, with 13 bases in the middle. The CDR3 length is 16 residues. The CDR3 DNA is TGTGCCAGCAGTGGGCAGCCGAAGTATAGCAATCAGCCCCAGCATTTT. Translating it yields CASSGQPKYSNQPQHF.

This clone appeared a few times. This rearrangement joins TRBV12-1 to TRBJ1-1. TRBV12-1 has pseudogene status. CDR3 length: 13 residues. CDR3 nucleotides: TGTGCCAGCAGCTTATTATCGAGGCCCGGGGCTTTCTTT. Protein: CASSLLSRPGAFF.

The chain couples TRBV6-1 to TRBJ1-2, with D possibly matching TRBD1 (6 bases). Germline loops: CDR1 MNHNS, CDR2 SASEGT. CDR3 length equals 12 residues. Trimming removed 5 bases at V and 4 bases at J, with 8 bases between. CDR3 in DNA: TGTGCCAGCAGTCAGGGGACCTATGGCTACACCTTC. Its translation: CASSQGTYGYTF.

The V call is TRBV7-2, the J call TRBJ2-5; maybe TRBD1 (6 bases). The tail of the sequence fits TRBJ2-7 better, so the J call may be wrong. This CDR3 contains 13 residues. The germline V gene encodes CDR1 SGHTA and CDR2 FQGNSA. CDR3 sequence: CASSPLRGYEQYF. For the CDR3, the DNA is TGTGCCAGCAGCCCTCTCAGGGGCTACGAGCAGTACTTC.

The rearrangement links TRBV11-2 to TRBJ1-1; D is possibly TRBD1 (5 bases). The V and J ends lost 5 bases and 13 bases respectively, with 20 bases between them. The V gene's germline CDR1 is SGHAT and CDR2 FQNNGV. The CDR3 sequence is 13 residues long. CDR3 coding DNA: TGTGCCAGCAGCCTTTCCGCGGGGCAGCTAGTTTTCTTT. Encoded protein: CASSLSAGQLVFF.

The CDR3 spells CASSSISGRTDTQYF. Written as DNA, the CDR3 is TGTGCCAGCAGTTCCATTAGCGGCCGCACAGATACGCAGTATTTT. The rearrangement links TRBV6-1 to TRBJ2-3; a weak D match, TRBD2 (6 bases). In germline, CDR1 is MNHNS, CDR2 SASEGT. Trimming shortened V by 5 bases and J by 1 base, and 13 bases separated the two germline ends. CDR3 length: 15 amino acids.

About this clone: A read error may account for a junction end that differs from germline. The chain's CDR3 is CASSPLLPANSGELFF. The CDR3 DNA sequence: TGCGCCAGCAGCCCCCTTCTGCCAGCGAACTCCGGGGAGCTGTTTTTT. This chain joins TRBV5-1 and TRBJ2-2; D call uncertain. The germline V gene has CDR1 SGHRS and CDR2 YFSETQ. The CDR3 spans 16 residues.

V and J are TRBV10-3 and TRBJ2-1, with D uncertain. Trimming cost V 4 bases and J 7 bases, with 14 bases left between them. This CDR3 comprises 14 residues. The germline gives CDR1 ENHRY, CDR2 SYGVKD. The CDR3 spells CAISGKQYQNEQFF. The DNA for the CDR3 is TGTGCCATCAGTGGGAAGCAGTATCAAAATGAGCAGTTCTTC.

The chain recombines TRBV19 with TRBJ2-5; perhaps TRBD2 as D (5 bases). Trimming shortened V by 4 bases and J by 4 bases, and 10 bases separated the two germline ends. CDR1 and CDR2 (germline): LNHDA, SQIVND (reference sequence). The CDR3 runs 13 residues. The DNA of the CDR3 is TGTGCCAGTAGTACCCTCGAGGGAGAGACCCAGTACTTC. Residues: CASSTLEGETQYF.

The CDR3 protein is CASSLTFSYEQYF. CDR3 bases: TGCGCCAGCAGCTTGACGTTCTCCTACGAGCAGTACTTC. The V call is TRBV5-1, the J call TRBJ2-7, with D hard to call. The CDR3 loop spans 13 amino acids. CDR1 is SGHRS, CDR2 YFSETQ, per germline. Trimming removed 1 base at V and 0 bases at J, with 5 bases between.